The entry below gives a single T cell receptor (beta chain) sequence along with its context. The sample belongs to a study of blood T cell repertoires in COVID-19. CDR1 SGHVS and CDR2 FQNEAQ come from the germline V gene. The length of the CDR3 is 15 residues. With 5 bases clipped from V and 4 bases from J, the junction kept 6 bases outside the gene matches. Sequencing was performed with immunoSEQ multiplex PCR; in TCRdb, only in-frame clones are kept and a portion is missing. The top ten hold about 4.6% of the sample, which has some 330,000 clones, 70% to 90% seen once. The gene calls are TRBV7-8 and TRBJ1-4, with 8 bases identical to TRBD1. Sequences were obtained from PBMCs or T cells enriched from blood (not recorded which). The sequence derives from a man aged 25 to 45 who had recovered from COVID-19. CDR3 sequence reads: CASSPGTGFNEKLFF. The CDR3 DNA sequence: TGTGCCAGCAGCCCCGGGACAGGCTTTAATGAAAAACTGTTTTTT.